The 12 T cell receptor beta chains given below trace back to one sample, sequenced in a study of shared clonotypes between healthy human individuals (dated by TCRdb to about 2020). Receptors were amplified or captured by the immunoSEQ multiplex PCR assay. TCRdb re-hosts the immuneACCESS table, in-frame sequences only. Its copies lack some clones; in the studies checked, an unresolved V gene accounts for under half of them, and the cause for the rest is not known. This sample lists around 690,000 clones; about 92% were detected once. The ten largest clones capture 34% of the sample. Sequencing was performed on memory CD8+ T cells from PBMCs. This specimen's cell subset or site label, interpreted: CD45RO+ cells pooled with CCR7-negative TemRA cells. The origin of the receptors is a man younger than 30 in good health. Some clones in this sample may be carry-over from other donors' samples.

Concerning this clone: Just one base apart from a much larger clone, this may be a read error. This chain links TRBV30 with TRBJ1-1; perhaps TRBD1 as D (5 bases). Trimming removed 2 bases from V and 4 bases from J, with 14 bases in between. The CDR3 is 14 amino acids. Germline V gives CDR1 GTSNPN, CDR2 SVGIG (reference sequence). In DNA, the CDR3 is TGTGCCTGGAGTCCCGGGACGGGGAGCACTGAAGCTTTCTTT. Its translation: CAWSPGTGSTEAFF.

The chain has TRBV5-5 and TRBJ2-1; tentatively, D is TRBD1 (6 bases). Germline loops: CDR1 SGHKS, CDR2 YYEKEE (reference sequence). The ends were cut back, 4 bases at V and 2 bases at J, with 10 bases in the middle. The CDR3 has 14 residues. The CDR3 loop is CASSVRDTYNEQFF. CDR3 coding DNA: TGTGCCAGCAGCGTCCGGGACACCTACAATGAGCAGTTCTTC.

This clone was seen many times. The J gene is TRBJ2-7, the V gene TRBV6-1; TRBD2 matches 7 bases. This CDR3 comprises 16 residues. V lost 3 bases to trimming and J lost 1 base; unmatched junction nucleotides: 9. Germline V gene data show CDR1 as MNHNS and CDR2 as SASEGT. CDR3: CASSEEAGRPSYEQYF. CDR3 bases: TGTGCCAGCAGTGAGGAAGCGGGACGCCCTTCCTACGAGCAGTACTTC.

The count of this clone is one. Within the sample, other DNA sequences also encode this same CDR3. This rearrangement joins TRBV28 to TRBJ2-6; no definite D call. Trimming stripped 3 bases from V and 1 base from J, with 4 bases between. Germline V gene lookup returns CDR1 MDHEN and CDR2 SYDVKM. The CDR3 has 14 amino acids. The CDR3 bases are TGTGCCAGCAGTTTTCTGTCTGGGGCCAACGTCCTGACTTTC. It is translated as CASSFLSGANVLTF.

The chain is built from TRBV4-3 and TRBJ2-2; D is perhaps TRBD2 (6 bases). V dropped 4 bases and J dropped 1 base, with 19 bases sitting between them. The germline gives CDR1 LGHNA, CDR2 YSLEER. The CDR3 has 18 amino acids. The CDR3 spells CASSPGLPISKNTGELFF. The CDR3, as DNA: TGCGCCAGCAGCCCGGGACTTCCGATCTCTAAGAACACCGGGGAGCTGTTTTTT.

Only one count was recorded for this clone. This chain links TRBV6-6 with TRBJ2-7, with a weak D call TRBD1 (5 bases). CDR1 MNHNY and CDR2 SVGAGI come from the germline V gene (reference sequence). The CDR3 extends over 16 amino acids. The germline V and J ends were trimmed by 6 bases and 4 bases, with 22 bases remaining between them. The CDR3 nucleotides read TGTGCCAGCAGCCACCACCCCAGGGTAATGCCTTACGAGCAGTACTTC. As protein: CASSHHPRVMPYEQYF.

V and J are TRBV19 and TRBJ1-2; D gene ambiguous. The germline CDR1 and CDR2 sequences are LNHDA and SQIVND (reference sequence). Trimming cost V 5 bases and J 7 bases, with 26 bases left between them. The CDR3 sequence is 17 residues long. The CDR3 spells CASSPRGRRGSFIGYTF. CDR3 DNA: TGTGCCAGTAGTCCACGAGGCAGGCGGGGATCTTTTATTGGCTACACCTTC. Filled out from reference TRBV19 and TRBJ1-2, the complete variable domain reads DGGITQSPKYLFRKEGQNVTLSCEQNLNHDAMYWYRQDPGQGLRLIYYSQIVNDFQKGDIAEGYSVSREKKESFPLTVTSAQKNPTAFYLCASSPRGRRGSFIGYTFGSGTRLTVV.

The chain couples TRBV9 to TRBJ2-7; D not resolved. This CDR3 is built from 13 residues. V shed 1 base and J shed 5 bases, with 10 bases lying between them. CDR1 and CDR2 (germline): SGDLS, YYNGEE. CDR3: CASSVNWADEQYF. The CDR3 region has the DNA TGTGCCAGCAGCGTAAATTGGGCGGACGAGCAGTACTTC.

This clone was observed a single time. This chain connects TRBV7-2 to TRBJ2-2; 9 positions agree with TRBD2. Losses at the gene ends were 4 bases for V and 5 bases for J; bases not matched to a gene: 11. Germline values: CDR1 SGHTA, CDR2 FQGNSA. There are 17 residues in the CDR3. CDR3 sequence: CASSSIGSGRGTGELFF. DNA of the CDR3: TGTGCCAGCAGCTCAATCGGTAGCGGGAGAGGAACCGGGGAGCTGTTTTTT.

J is TRBJ2-2 and V is TRBV27; D may correspond to TRBD1 or TRBD2 (7 bases each). V shed 3 bases and J shed 7 bases, with 15 bases lying between them. This CDR3 has 15 amino acids. Per the germline V gene, CDR1 is MNHEY and CDR2 is SMNVEV (reference sequence). The CDR3 loop reads CASSFYRGGSGELFF. DNA for the CDR3: TGTGCCAGCAGTTTCTACAGGGGAGGGAGCGGGGAGCTGTTTTTT.

The chain recombines TRBV7-8 with TRBJ2-7; possible D gene TRBD2, 6 bases. The CDR3 is made up of 16 amino acids. CDR1 is SGHVS and CDR2 is FQNEAQ in the germline V gene. Trimming took 0 bases from V and 2 from J, leaving 14 bases between them. This CDR3 is CASSLASGESAYEQYF. CDR3 DNA sequence: TGTGCCAGCAGCTTAGCGTCGGGGGAGAGCGCCTACGAGCAGTACTTC.

The V call is TRBV7-9, the J call TRBJ2-5, with 8 bases identical to TRBD1. The CDR3 is 16 residues long. With 5 bases clipped from V and 1 base from J, the junction kept 9 bases outside the gene matches. Germline-derived CDR1 and CDR2 are SEHNR and FQNEAQ (reference sequence). CDR3: CASSNRQGLIQETQYF. DNA of the CDR3: TGTGCCAGCAGCAACAGACAGGGGCTAATCCAAGAGACCCAGTACTTC.